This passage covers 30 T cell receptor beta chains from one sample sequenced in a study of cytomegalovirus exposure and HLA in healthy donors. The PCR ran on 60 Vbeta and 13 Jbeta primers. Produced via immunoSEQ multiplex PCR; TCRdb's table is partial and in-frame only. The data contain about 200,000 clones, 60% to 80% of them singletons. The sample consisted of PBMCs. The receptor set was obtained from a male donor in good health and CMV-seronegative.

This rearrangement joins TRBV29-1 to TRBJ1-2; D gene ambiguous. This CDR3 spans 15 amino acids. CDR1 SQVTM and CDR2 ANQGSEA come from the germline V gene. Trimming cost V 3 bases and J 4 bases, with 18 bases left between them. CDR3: CSVETTDVGLYGYTF. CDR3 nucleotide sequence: TGCAGCGTTGAGACAACCGATGTCGGTCTCTATGGCTACACCTTC.

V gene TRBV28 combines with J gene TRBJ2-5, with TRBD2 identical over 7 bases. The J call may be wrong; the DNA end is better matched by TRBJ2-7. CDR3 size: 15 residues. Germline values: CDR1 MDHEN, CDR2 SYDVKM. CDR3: CASSLTGTNSYEQYF. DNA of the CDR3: TGTGCCAGCAGCCTTACCGGGACTAACTCCTACGAGCAGTACTTC.

The CDR3 protein is CASSSPHRLDYEQYF. The DNA of the CDR3 is TGTGCCAGCAGTTCCCCCCACCGACTAGATTACGAGCAGTACTTC. This sequence joins TRBV27 and TRBJ2-7; D possibly corresponds to TRBD2 (6 bases). This CDR3 has 15 amino acids. The germline gives CDR1 MNHEY, CDR2 SMNVEV (reference sequence). V dropped 4 bases and J dropped 4 bases, with 17 bases sitting between them.

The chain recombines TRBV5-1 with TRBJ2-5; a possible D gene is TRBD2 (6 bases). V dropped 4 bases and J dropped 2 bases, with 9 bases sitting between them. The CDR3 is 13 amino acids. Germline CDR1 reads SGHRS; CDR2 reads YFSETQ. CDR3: CASSAAGQETQYF. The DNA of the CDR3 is TGCGCCAGCAGCGCGGCGGGGCAAGAGACCCAGTACTTC.

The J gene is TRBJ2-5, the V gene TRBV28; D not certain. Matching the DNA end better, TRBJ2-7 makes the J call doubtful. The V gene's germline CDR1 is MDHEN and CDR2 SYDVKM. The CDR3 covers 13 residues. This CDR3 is CASSPPYSYEQYF. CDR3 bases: TGTGCCAGCAGCCCTCCCTACTCCTACGAGCAGTACTTC.

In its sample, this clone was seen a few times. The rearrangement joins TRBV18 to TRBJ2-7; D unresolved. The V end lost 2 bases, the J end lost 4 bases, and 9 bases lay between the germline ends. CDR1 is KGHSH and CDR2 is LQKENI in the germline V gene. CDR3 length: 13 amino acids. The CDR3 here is CASSPSTSYEQYF. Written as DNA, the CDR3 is TGTGCCAGCTCACCAAGCACTTCATACGAGCAGTACTTC.

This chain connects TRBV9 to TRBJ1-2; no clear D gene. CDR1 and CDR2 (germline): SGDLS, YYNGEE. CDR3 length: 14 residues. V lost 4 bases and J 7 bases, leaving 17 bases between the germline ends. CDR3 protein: CASSPLPEAGGYTF. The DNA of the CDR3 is TGTGCCAGCAGCCCACTCCCGGAGGCTGGTGGCTACACCTTC. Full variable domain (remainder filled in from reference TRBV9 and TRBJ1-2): DSGVTQTPKHLITATGQRVTLRCSPRSGDLSVYWYQQSLDQGLQFLIQYYNGEERAKGNILERFSAQQFPDLHSELNLSSLELGDSALYFCASSPLPEAGGYTFGSGTRLTVV.

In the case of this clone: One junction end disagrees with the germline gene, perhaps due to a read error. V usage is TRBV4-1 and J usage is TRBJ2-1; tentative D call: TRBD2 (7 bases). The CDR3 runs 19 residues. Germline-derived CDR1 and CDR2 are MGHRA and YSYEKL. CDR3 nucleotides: TGCGCCAGTAGCCAAGGGCGGGGGCAATATGCCGGGAGGCTAAATGAGCAGTTCTTC. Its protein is CASSQGRGQYAGRLNEQFF.

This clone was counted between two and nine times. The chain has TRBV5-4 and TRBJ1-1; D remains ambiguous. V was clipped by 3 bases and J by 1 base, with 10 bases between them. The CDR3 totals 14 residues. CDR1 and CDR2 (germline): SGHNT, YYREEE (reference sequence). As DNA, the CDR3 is TGTGCCAGCAGCTCCAACGCCAGGAACACTGAAGCTTTCTTT. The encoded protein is CASSSNARNTEAFF.

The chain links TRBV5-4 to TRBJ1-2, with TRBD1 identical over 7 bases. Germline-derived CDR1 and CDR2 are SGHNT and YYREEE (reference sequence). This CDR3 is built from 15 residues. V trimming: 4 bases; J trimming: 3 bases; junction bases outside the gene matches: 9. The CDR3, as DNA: TGTGCCAGCAGCCACAGACAGGGCTTAGACTATGGCTACACCTTC. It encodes CASSHRQGLDYGYTF.

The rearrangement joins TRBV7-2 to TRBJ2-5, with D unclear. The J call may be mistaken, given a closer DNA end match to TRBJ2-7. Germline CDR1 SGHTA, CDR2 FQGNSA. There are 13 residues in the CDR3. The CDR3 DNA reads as TGTGCCAGCAGCTTAGAGAGCTGGAGCGAGCAGTACTTC. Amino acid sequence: CASSLESWSEQYF.

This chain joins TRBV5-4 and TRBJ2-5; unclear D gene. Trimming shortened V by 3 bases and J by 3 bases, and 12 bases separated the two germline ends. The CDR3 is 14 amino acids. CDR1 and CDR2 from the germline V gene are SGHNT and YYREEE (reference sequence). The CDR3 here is CASSSPRQKETQYF. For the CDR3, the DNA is TGTGCCAGCAGCTCCCCTAGGCAGAAAGAGACCCAGTACTTC.

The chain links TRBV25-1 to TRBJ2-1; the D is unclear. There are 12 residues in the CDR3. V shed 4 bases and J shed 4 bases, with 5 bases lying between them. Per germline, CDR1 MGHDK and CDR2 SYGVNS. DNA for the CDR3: TGTGCCAGCAGTGTGAGTTACAATGAGCAGTTCTTC. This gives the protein CASSVSYNEQFF.

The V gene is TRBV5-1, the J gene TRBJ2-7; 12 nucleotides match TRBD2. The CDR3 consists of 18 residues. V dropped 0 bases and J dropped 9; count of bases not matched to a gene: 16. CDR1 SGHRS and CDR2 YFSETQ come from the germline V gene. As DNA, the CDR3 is TGCGCCAGCAGCTTGGGGACTAGCGGGATATCCCTCGTTTTGGGGCAGTACTTC. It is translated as CASSLGTSGISLVLGQYF.

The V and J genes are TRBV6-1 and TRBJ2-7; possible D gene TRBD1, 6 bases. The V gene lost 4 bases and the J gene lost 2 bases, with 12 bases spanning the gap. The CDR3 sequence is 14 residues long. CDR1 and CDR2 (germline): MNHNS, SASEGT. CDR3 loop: CASSAVPGAYEQYF. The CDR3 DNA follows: TGTGCCAGCAGTGCGGTGCCAGGGGCCTACGAGCAGTACTTC.

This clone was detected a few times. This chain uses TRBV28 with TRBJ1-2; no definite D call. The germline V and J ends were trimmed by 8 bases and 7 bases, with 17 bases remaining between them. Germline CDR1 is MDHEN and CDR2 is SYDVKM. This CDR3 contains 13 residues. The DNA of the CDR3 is TGTGCCAGCCTAAACGTTCGGCCGGGTGGCTACACCTTC. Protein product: CASLNVRPGGYTF.

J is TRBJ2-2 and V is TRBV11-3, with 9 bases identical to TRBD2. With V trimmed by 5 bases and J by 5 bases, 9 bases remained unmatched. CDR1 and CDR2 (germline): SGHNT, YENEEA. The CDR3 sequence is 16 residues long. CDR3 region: CASSRTAGGRTGELFF. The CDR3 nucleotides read TGTGCCAGCAGCCGCACCGCGGGAGGGAGAACCGGGGAGCTGTTTTTT.

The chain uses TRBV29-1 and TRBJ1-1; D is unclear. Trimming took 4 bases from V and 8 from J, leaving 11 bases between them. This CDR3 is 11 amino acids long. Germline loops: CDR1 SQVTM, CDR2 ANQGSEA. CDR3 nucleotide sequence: TGCAGCGTTGGAAACAGCATAGAAGCTTTCTTT. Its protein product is CSVGNSIEAFF.

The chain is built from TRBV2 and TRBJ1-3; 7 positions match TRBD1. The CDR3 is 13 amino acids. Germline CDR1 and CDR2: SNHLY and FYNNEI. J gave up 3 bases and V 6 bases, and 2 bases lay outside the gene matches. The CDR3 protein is CASRGDSGNTIYF. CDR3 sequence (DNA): TGTGCCAGCAGAGGGGACAGTGGAAACACCATATATTTT.

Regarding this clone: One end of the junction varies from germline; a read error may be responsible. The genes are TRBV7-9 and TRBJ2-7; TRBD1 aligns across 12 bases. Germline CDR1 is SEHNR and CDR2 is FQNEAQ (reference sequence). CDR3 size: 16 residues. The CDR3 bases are TGTGCCAGCAGCATAGCAAGGGGACAGGGGGCTGACGAGCAGTACTTC. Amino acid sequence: CASSIARGQGADEQYF.

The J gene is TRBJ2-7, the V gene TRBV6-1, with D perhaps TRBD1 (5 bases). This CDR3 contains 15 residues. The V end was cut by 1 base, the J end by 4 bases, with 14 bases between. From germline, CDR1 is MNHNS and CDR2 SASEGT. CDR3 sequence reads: CASSEGRALGYEQYF. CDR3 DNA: TGTGCCAGCAGTGAAGGCAGGGCTTTAGGTTACGAGCAGTACTTC.

CDR3 in amino acids: CASSTRTGGYTF. The CDR3 DNA is TGTGCCAGTAGTACCCGGACAGGTGGCTACACCTTC. The V gene is TRBV19, the J gene TRBJ1-2; the match to TRBD1 covers 7 bases. Germline CDR1 reads LNHDA; CDR2 reads SQIVND (reference sequence). V gave up 4 bases and J gave up 7 bases; unmatched junction bases: 3. The CDR3 has 12 amino acids.

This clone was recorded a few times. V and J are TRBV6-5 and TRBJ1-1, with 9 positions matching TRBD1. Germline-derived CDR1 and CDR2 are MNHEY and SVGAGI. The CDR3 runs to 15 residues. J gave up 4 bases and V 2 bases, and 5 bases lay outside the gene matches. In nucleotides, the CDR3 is TGTGCCAGCAGTTACACTTGGACAGGGGCCACTGAAGCTTTCTTT. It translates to CASSYTWTGATEAFF.

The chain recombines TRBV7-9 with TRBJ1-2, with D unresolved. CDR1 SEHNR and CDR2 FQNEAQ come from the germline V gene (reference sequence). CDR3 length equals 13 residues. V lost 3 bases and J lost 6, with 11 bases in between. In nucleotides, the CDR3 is TGTGCCAGCAGCTTGGTAGCGCCGAATGGCTACACCTTC. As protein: CASSLVAPNGYTF.

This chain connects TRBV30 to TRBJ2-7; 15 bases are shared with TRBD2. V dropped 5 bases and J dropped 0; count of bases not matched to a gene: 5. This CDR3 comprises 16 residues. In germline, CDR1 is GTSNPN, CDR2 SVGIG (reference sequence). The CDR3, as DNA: TGTGCCTGGTCCGGGACTAGCGGGAGGAGCTCCTACGAGCAGTACTTC. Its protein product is CAWSGTSGRSSYEQYF.

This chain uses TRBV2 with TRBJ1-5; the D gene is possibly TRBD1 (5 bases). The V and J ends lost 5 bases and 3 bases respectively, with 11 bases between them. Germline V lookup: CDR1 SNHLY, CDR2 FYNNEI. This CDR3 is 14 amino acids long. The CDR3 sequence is CASSLQVFNQPQHF. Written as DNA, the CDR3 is TGTGCCAGCAGTCTACAGGTATTCAATCAGCCCCAGCATTTT.

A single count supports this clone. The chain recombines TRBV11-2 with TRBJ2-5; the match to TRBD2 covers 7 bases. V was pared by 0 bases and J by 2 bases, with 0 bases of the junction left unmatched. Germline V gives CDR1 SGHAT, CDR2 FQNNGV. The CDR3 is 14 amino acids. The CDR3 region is CASSLEAGQETQYF. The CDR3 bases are TGTGCCAGCAGCTTAGAAGCGGGACAAGAGACCCAGTACTTC.

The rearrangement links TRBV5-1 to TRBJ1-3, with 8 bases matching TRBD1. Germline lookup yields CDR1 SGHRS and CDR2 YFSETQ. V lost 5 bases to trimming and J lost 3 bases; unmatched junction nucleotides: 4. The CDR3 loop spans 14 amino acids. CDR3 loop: CASRPTGVGNTIYF. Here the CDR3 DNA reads TGCGCCAGCAGACCGACAGGGGTTGGAAACACCATATATTTT. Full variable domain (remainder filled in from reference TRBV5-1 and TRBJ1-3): KAGVTQTPRYLIKTRGQQVTLSCSPISGHRSVSWYQQTPGQGLQFLFEYFSETQRNKGNFPGRFSGRQFSNSRSEMNVSTLELGDSALYLCASRPTGVGNTIYFGEGSWLTVV.

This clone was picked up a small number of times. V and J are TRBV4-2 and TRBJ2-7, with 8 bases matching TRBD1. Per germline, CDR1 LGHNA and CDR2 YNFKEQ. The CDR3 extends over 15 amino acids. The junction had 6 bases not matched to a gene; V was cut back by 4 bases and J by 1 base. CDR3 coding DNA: TGTGCCAGCAGCCCTGACAGGGGTCCATCCTACGAGCAGTACTTC. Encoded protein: CASSPDRGPSYEQYF.

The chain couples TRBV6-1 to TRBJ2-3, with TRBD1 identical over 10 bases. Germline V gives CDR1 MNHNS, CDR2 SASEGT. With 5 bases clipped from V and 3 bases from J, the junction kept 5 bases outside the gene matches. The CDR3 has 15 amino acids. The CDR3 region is CASSRDRGGTDTQYF. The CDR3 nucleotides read TGTGCCAGCAGTCGGGACAGGGGTGGAACAGATACGCAGTATTTT.